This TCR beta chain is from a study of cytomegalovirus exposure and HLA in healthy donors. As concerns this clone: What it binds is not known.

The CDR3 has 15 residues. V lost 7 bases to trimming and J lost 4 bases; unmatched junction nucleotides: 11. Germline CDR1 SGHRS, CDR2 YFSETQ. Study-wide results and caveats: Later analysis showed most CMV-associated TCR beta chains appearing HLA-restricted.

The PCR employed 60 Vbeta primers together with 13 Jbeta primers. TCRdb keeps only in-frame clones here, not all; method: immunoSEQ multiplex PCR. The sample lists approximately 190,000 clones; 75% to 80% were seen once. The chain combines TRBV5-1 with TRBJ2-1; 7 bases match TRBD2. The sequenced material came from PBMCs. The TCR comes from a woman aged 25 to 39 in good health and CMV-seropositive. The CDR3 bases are TGCGCCAGCGGCCGGGGCGCGGGGGTATACAATGAGCAGTTCTTC. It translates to CASGRGAGVYNEQFF.